This T cell receptor beta chain was sequenced during a study of shared clonotypes between healthy human individuals. The V and J ends lost 4 bases and 4 bases, in that order; junction bases with no gene match: 6. The CDR3 sequence is 15 residues long. Germline CDR1 is SGHRS and CDR2 is YFSETQ. TCRdb's copy holds only in-frame clones and misses some; the assay was immunoSEQ multiplex PCR. The sample has fewer than 650,000 clones; 60% to 85% are singletons. The specimen sequenced was PBMCs. The clonotype originates from a woman aged 40 to 50 in good health. Some clones in this sample may be carry-over from other donors' samples. The chain couples TRBV5-1 to TRBJ2-1; 9 bases match TRBD1. The CDR3 DNA sequence: TGCGCCAGCAGCCCGGGACAGGGATATTACAATGAGCAGTTCTTC. Translated, it gives CASSPGQGYYNEQFF.